This T cell receptor (beta chain) was sequenced for a study of T cell changes during pregnancy in multiple sclerosis. Clones were sequenced by immunoSEQ multiplex PCR, and TCRdb holds only the in-frame ones, with some missing. Among around 96,000 clones, around 94% were seen once, and the ten largest hold about 1.6%. The TCR sequence derives from a female donor in good health, enrolled as a control in a pregnancy study. The sample consisted of peripheral blood, taken after pregnancy.

CDR3: CASSESPDRFPGYTF. CDR3 nucleotides: TGTGCCAGCAGTGAATCCCCCGACAGGTTCCCTGGCTACACCTTC. V gene TRBV6-4 combines with J gene TRBJ1-2; D is perhaps TRBD1 (6 bases). Germline assignment: CDR1 MRHNA and CDR2 SNTAGT. The V and J ends lost 3 bases and 7 bases respectively, with 18 bases between them. This CDR3 has 15 residues.